These T cell receptor beta chains were read from a single sample in a study of blood T cell repertoires in COVID-19. Measured with immunoSEQ multiplex PCR; TCRdb has only the in-frame clones, and not every one. Altogether tens of thousands of clones are present, approximately 84% being singletons, with the ten largest covering 2.5%. Sequenced sample: peripheral blood. These receptors were collected from a man in his fifties or sixties with acute or convalescent COVID-19. CDR3s include the opening cysteine and the closing phenylalanine or tryptophan. The D gene is left open where the match is weak. Clone size is not always given. Where it is, it says once, few, many or a class for expanded clones.

V gene	J gene	D gene	clone size	CDR3 DNA	CDR3 protein
TRBV3-1/TRBV3-2	TRBJ1-1	-	-	TGTGCCAGCAGCAAGAGTTATTTGAACACTGAAGCTTTCTTT	CASSKSYLNTEAFF
TRBV28	TRBJ2-3	TRBD2	-	TGTGCCAGCAGTTTAGTGGGGGGGTCTAGCACAGATACGCAGTATTTT	CASSLVGGSSTDTQYF
TRBV9	TRBJ2-1	-	-	TGTGCCAGCAGCGTAGGAGACGCTAGCTCCTACAATGAGCAGTTCTTC	CASSVGDASSYNEQFF
TRBV18	TRBJ2-3	TRBD2	-	TGTGCCAGCTCACCACTTGGGACTAGCGGGGGTATTAACACTCCCACTAGCACAGATACGCAGTATTTT	CASSPLGTSGGINTPTSTDTQYF
TRBV19	TRBJ1-3	-	-	TGTGCCAGTAGTATGGATCTGATGGGCGGAAACACCATATATTTT	CASSMDLMGGNTIYF
TRBV28	TRBJ2-5	TRBD1	-	TGTGCCAGCAGCCCTGGGGACAGGGTGGAGACCCAGTACTTC	CASSPGDRVETQYF
TRBV28	TRBJ2-1	TRBD2	-	TGTGCCAGCCAAGGCGCTAGCGGCTCCTACAATGAGCAGTTCTTC	CASQGASGSYNEQFF
TRBV6-6	TRBJ2-7	-	-	TGTGCCAGCAGTACCGGACAGTCCTACGAGCAGTACTTC	CASSTGQSYEQYF
TRBV2	TRBJ1-3	-	-	TGTGCCAGCTGGAACAGGGAAGCCGGAAACACCATATATTTT	CASWNREAGNTIYF
TRBV29-1	TRBJ2-7	TRBD2	-	TGCAGCGTTCCGGGACTAGCGGGGGGGCCGGACGAGCAGTACTTC	CSVPGLAGGPDEQYF
TRBV6-5	TRBJ1-2	-	-	TGTGCCAGCAGTCCGGACAGCAGGGGCTATGGCTACACCTTC	CASSPDSRGYGYTF
TRBV18	TRBJ1-5	TRBD1	-	TGTGCCAGCTCCTCGGACAGGGCGGATCAGCCCCAGCATTTT	CASSSDRADQPQHF
TRBV19	TRBJ1-5	TRBD1	-	TGTGCCAGCAGAATGGGACAGGGCGGCAATCAGCCCCAGCATTTT	CASRMGQGGNQPQHF
TRBV29-1	TRBJ1-2	-	-	TGCAGCGTTGACTGGACAGCTAACTATGGCTACACCTTC	CSVDWTANYGYTF
TRBV4-1	TRBJ2-7	TRBD1	few	TGCGCCAGCAGCCAAGGACAGGGGGTTTTTTACGAGCAGTACTTC	CASSQGQGVFYEQYF
TRBV28	TRBJ2-7	TRBD1	-	TGTGCCAGCAGTACCTCCGGAAACAGGGGGCGGTACGAGCAGTACTTC	CASSTSGNRGRYEQYF
TRBV2	TRBJ1-6	-	few	TGTGCCAGCAGTGATGAAGTCAGTCCAAATTCACCCCTCCACTTT	CASSDEVSPNSPLHF
TRBV24-1	TRBJ2-3	-	-	TGTGCCACCAGTAAGAGAGGGACTCAAAGCACAGATACGCAGTATTTT	CATSKRGTQSTDTQYF
TRBV11-1	TRBJ2-1	-	-	TGTGCCAGCAGCTTAGCCCCCGACAATGAGCAGTTCTTC	CASSLAPDNEQFF
TRBV7-9	TRBJ1-2	-	once	TGTGCCAGCAGCTTACTCGACTATGGCTACACCTTC	CASSLLDYGYTF
TRBV11-3	TRBJ2-5	TRBD2	-	TGTGCCAGCAGCTTAGGCGGCGGGGGTAGCCAAGAGACCCAGTACTTC	CASSLGGGGSQETQYF
TRBV4-2	TRBJ2-7	-	-	TGTGCCAGCAGCTCACGGGTCACAGGCGAGCAGTACTTC	CASSSRVTGEQYF
TRBV19	TRBJ1-1	TRBD1	-	TGTGCCAGTAGTACCGGACAGGGTGGGGGATATGGGACTGAAGCTTTCTTT	CASSTGQGGGYGTEAFF
TRBV6-5	TRBJ1-6	TRBD1	-	TGTGCCAGCAGTTGGGGGACAGGGGAGTTTGGTTCACCCCTCCACTTT	CASSWGTGEFGSPLHF
TRBV4-1	TRBJ2-7	-	-	TGCGCCAGCAGCCCTATTGGGGCAGGGAAGTCCTACGAGCAGTACTTC	CASSPIGAGKSYEQYF
TRBV29-1	TRBJ1-1	TRBD1	-	TGCAGCGTTACAGGGGGCAACACTGAAGCTTTCTTT	CSVTGGNTEAFF
TRBV19	TRBJ1-5	-	-	TGTGCCAGTAGTATAGTACAGGGCAATCAGCCCCAGCATTTT	CASSIVQGNQPQHF
TRBV12-5	TRBJ1-1	TRBD1	few	TGTGCTAGCACCACCCCCAAGGGACAGGGTGGGACTGAAGCTTTCTTT	CASTTPKGQGGTEAFF
TRBV27	TRBJ2-7	TRBD2	-	TGTGCCAGCAGTTCCGGACTAGCGGGAAGCGAGCAGTACTTC	CASSSGLAGSEQYF
TRBV27	TRBJ2-1	-	-	TGTGCCAGCAGTATAGACTATTACAATGAGCAGTTCTTC	CASSIDYYNEQFF
TRBV19	TRBJ1-1	TRBD1	-	TGTGCCACTTCCTTGGCAGGGGGGTCTGAAGCTTTCTTT	CATSLAGGSEAFF
TRBV5-4	TRBJ2-7	TRBD2	-	TGTGCCAGCAGGCTAGCGGGGGGTTCCTACGAGCAGTACTTC	CASRLAGGSYEQYF
TRBV12-3/TRBV12-4	TRBJ2-7	-	-	TGTGCCAGCAGTTTAGACAGGGTGCGCGAGCAGTACTTC	CASSLDRVREQYF